This T cell receptor beta chain was observed in a study of Graves' ophthalmopathy and Graves' hyperthyroidism. V lost 0 bases to trimming and J lost 7 bases, with 6 bases between them. Germline V lookup: CDR1 KGHSH, CDR2 LQKENI. The CDR3 covers 13 residues. Amplification of TCR beta CDR3 regions used RNA transcripts. HTBI primers primed a first-round RT-PCR, and a second-round multiplex PCR followed. TCRdb independently ran MiXCR on the multiplex PCR reads; one entry per CDR3 protein. The repertoire consists of about 640,000 distinct CDR3 sequences, with 35% to 50% occurring once and the leading ten covering more than 2.5%. This clonotype was seen repeatedly, ten times or more. Its matching antigen is unknown. Study-wide results and limits: At 70.59% sensitivity and 72.22% specificity, the model predicted progression of the ophthalmopathy.

This clonotype was sampled from an adult man with Graves' ophthalmopathy. The rearrangement joins TRBV18 to TRBJ1-4; D unclear. Specimen: peripheral blood. CDR3 DNA sequence: TGTGCCAGCTCACCACCAGGGCGTGAAAAACTGTTTTTT. Amino acid sequence: CASSPPGREKLFF.